The rows below give T cell receptor beta chains drawn from one sample of a study of blood T cell repertoires in COVID-19. TCRdb's table, derived via immunoSEQ multiplex PCR, lists solely in-frame clones and lacks some. The table lists 100,000 to 150,000 clones, 55% to 75% of them singletons. Sequenced: peripheral blood. The receptors stem from a woman aged 70-85 years with acute or convalescent COVID-19. Both conserved end residues are part of each CDR3. D genes are given only for firm matches. For some rows the clone size is stated as once, few or many, or as a class when expanded; others skip it.

D: TRBD2; V: TRBV9; J: TRBJ2-1; size: .; CDR3: CASSVATSGGYNEQFF; DNA: TGTGCCAGCAGCGTAGCAACTAGCGGGGGCTACAATGAGCAGTTCTTC
D: TRBD1; V: TRBV6-5; J: TRBJ2-7; size: .; CDR3: CASSYRGTGLSEQYF; DNA: TGTGCCAGCAGTTACCGCGGGACAGGGCTGTCCGAGCAGTACTTC
D: .; V: TRBV7-6; J: TRBJ2-2; size: many; CDR3: CASSSWTETNTGELFF; DNA: TGTGCCAGCAGCTCCTGGACAGAAACGAACACCGGGGAGCTGTTTTTT
D: TRBD2; V: TRBV5-1; J: TRBJ2-3; size: .; CDR3: CASSLGLAGGPLMDTQYF; DNA: TGCGCCAGCAGCTTAGGTCTAGCGGGAGGGCCCTTAATGGATACGCAGTATTTT
D: TRBD1; V: TRBV6-6; J: TRBJ2-7; size: once; CDR3: CASSTRTGNHEQYF; DNA: TGTGCCAGCAGTACGCGGACAGGGAACCACGAGCAGTACTTC
D: TRBD1; V: TRBV16; J: TRBJ1-5; size: .; CDR3: CASSQSGTGDQGGRHF; DNA: TGTGCCAGCAGCCAATCCGGGACAGGGGATCAAGGGGGCAGGCATTTT
D: TRBD1; V: TRBV6-6; J: TRBJ1-1; size: .; CDR3: CASRIQQGTEAFF; DNA: TGTGCCAGCAGGATCCAACAGGGGACTGAAGCTTTCTTT
D: TRBD1; V: TRBV11-2; J: TRBJ1-1; size: .; CDR3: CASRGTGPKAFF; DNA: TGTGCCAGCAGGGGGACAGGGCCTAAGGCTTTCTTT
D: TRBD2; V: TRBV3-1/TRBV3-2; J: TRBJ2-5; size: once; CDR3: CASSPQVGGSRETQYF; DNA: TGTGCCAGCAGCCCACAGGTCGGGGGGTCCCGAGAGACCCAGTACTTC
D: .; V: TRBV6-5; J: TRBJ2-2; size: .; CDR3: CASTKDSANTGELFF; DNA: TGTGCCAGCACCAAGGACAGCGCGAACACCGGGGAGCTGTTTTTT
D: .; V: TRBV6-5; J: TRBJ1-1; size: .; CDR3: CASSYGALNTEAFF; DNA: TGTGCCAGCAGTTACGGGGCCTTGAACACTGAAGCTTTCTTT
D: .; V: TRBV7-9; J: TRBJ1-2; size: .; CDR3: CASSLGTGYYGYTF; DNA: TGTGCCAGCAGCTTAGGAACAGGCTACTATGGCTACACCTTC
D: TRBD2; V: TRBV11-2; J: TRBJ2-7; size: .; CDR3: CASSSGSSGLQQYF; DNA: TGTGCCAGCAGCTCAGGGTCTAGCGGCCTTCAGCAGTACTTC
D: .; V: TRBV28; J: TRBJ1-5; size: .; CDR3: CASSLGGPSNQPQHF; DNA: TGTGCCAGCAGTTTGGGGGGGCCTAGCAATCAGCCCCAGCATTTT
D: .; V: TRBV19; J: TRBJ2-2; size: .; CDR3: CASRKEYTGELFF; DNA: TGTGCCAGTAGAAAGGAGTATACCGGGGAGCTGTTTTTT
D: TRBD1; V: TRBV28; J: TRBJ2-3; size: once; CDR3: CASSSRDRGNLRTDTQYF; DNA: TGTGCCAGCAGTAGCCGGGACAGGGGAAACCTCCGCACAGATACGCAGTATTTT
D: .; V: TRBV6-5; J: TRBJ2-3; size: many; CDR3: CASSPTGGPGETQYF; DNA: TGTGCCAGCAGCCCCACCGGAGGGCCAGGAGAAACGCAGTATTTT
D: TRBD1; V: TRBV5-4; J: TRBJ2-6; size: .; CDR3: CASSLGQVGTGANVLTF; DNA: TGTGCCAGCAGCTTAGGACAGGTGGGCACTGGGGCCAACGTCCTGACTTTC
D: .; V: TRBV6-2/TRBV6-3; J: TRBJ1-6; size: .; CDR3: CASSYSVGSPLHF; DNA: TGTGCCAGCAGTTACTCGGTGGGCTCACCCCTCCACTTT
D: .; V: TRBV6-1; J: TRBJ2-3; size: few; CDR3: CASSEQGTPTDTQYF; DNA: TGTGCCAGCAGTGAACAGGGGACCCCCACAGATACGCAGTATTTT
D: TRBD1; V: TRBV7-2; J: TRBJ1-5; size: .; CDR3: CASSPQGAGGNQPQHF; DNA: TGTGCCAGCAGCCCCCAGGGGGCGGGTGGCAATCAGCCCCAGCATTTT
D: .; V: TRBV7-2; J: TRBJ2-1; size: few; CDR3: CASSLRVEQFF; DNA: TGTGCCAGCAGCTTACGAGTTGAGCAGTTCTTC
D: .; V: TRBV7-2; J: TRBJ2-2; size: .; CDR3: CASSLNRAGGELFF; DNA: TGTGCCAGCAGCCTAAACAGGGCGGGCGGGGAGCTGTTTTTT
D: TRBD2; V: TRBV5-1; J: TRBJ2-1; size: .; CDR3: CASSLLPREDHNEQFF; DNA: TGCGCCAGCAGCTTGCTTCCCCGGGAGGACCACAATGAGCAGTTCTTC
D: TRBD2; V: TRBV7-8; J: TRBJ2-3; size: .; CDR3: CASSHYGVAVEKRGETSTDTQYF; DNA: TGTGCCAGCAGCCACTACGGGGTTGCAGTTGAGAAGCGGGGGGAGACTAGCACAGATACGCAGTATTTT
D: .; V: TRBV6-5; J: TRBJ2-1; size: once; CDR3: CASNEGIGLYNEQFF; DNA: TGTGCCAGCAACGAGGGCATAGGCTTGTACAATGAGCAGTTCTTC
D: TRBD1; V: TRBV7-9; J: TRBJ1-5; size: .; CDR3: CASSPGGQGVNQPQHF; DNA: TGTGCCAGCAGCCCAGGCGGACAGGGTGTCAATCAGCCCCAGCATTTT
D: TRBD1; V: TRBV6-1; J: TRBJ1-3; size: .; CDR3: CASSVPFGRGRSGNTIYF; DNA: TGTGCCAGCAGTGTACCCTTTGGCAGGGGGCGATCTGGAAACACCATATATTTT
D: TRBD2; V: TRBV24-1; J: TRBJ2-4; size: .; CDR3: CATTGGSGPVGAKNIQYF; DNA: TGTGCCACCACAGGCGGGAGTGGCCCCGTGGGAGCCAAAAACATTCAGTACTTC
D: .; V: TRBV27; J: TRBJ2-2; size: once; CDR3: CASSLYWGANTGELFF; DNA: TGTGCCAGCAGTTTATATTGGGGAGCGAACACCGGGGAGCTGTTTTTT
D: TRBD1; V: TRBV5-5; J: TRBJ1-4; size: .; CDR3: CASSFRGQRGEKLFF; DNA: TGTGCCAGCAGCTTTCGGGGACAGAGGGGAGAAAAACTGTTTTTT
D: .; V: TRBV5-1; J: TRBJ2-7; size: .; CDR3: CASSYSQGREQYF; DNA: TGCGCCAGCAGCTACTCCCAGGGCCGAGAGCAGTACTTC
D: TRBD1; V: TRBV6-1; J: TRBJ1-1; size: few; CDR3: CASSKAAGGAFF; DNA: TGTGCCAGCAGTAAAGCAGCAGGGGGAGCTTTCTTT
D: TRBD2; V: TRBV7-9; J: TRBJ2-1; size: .; CDR3: CASSRKPGLDVLYNEQFF; DNA: TGTGCCAGCAGCCGAAAGCCGGGACTAGACGTTCTCTACAATGAGCAGTTCTTC
D: TRBD1; V: TRBV2; J: TRBJ2-7; size: .; CDR3: CASSASDRVNHEQYF; DNA: TGTGCCAGCAGTGCGAGCGACAGGGTTAACCACGAGCAGTACTTC
D: .; V: TRBV14; J: TRBJ1-2; size: .; CDR3: CASSQDLQSFGYTF; DNA: TGTGCCAGCAGCCAAGATTTACAGTCGTTCGGCTACACCTTC
D: TRBD2; V: TRBV5-6; J: TRBJ2-1; size: .; CDR3: CASSSLAGGRNEQFF; DNA: TGTGCCAGCAGTTCCCTCGCGGGGGGGCGTAATGAGCAGTTCTTC
D: TRBD1; V: TRBV7-9; J: TRBJ2-2; size: few; CDR3: CASSIGTGTNTGELFF; DNA: TGTGCCAGCAGCATAGGGACAGGGACTAACACCGGGGAGCTGTTTTTT
D: .; V: TRBV20-1; J: TRBJ1-1; size: .; CDR3: CSASTWAVNTEAFF; DNA: TGCAGTGCTAGTACGTGGGCTGTGAACACTGAAGCTTTCTTT
D: .; V: TRBV27; J: TRBJ1-2; size: .; CDR3: CASSLSPVGGYTF; DNA: TGTGCCAGCAGTTTATCCCCTGTCGGTGGCTACACCTTC
D: TRBD1; V: TRBV3-1/TRBV3-2; J: TRBJ1-6; size: few; CDR3: CASSQAVHRGSPLHF; DNA: TGTGCCAGCAGCCAAGCCGTTCACAGGGGTTCACCCCTCCACTTT
D: TRBD1; V: TRBV5-1; J: TRBJ2-7; size: few; CDR3: CASSPGQGRTYEQYF; DNA: TGCGCCAGCAGCCCGGGACAGGGGAGGACCTACGAGCAGTACTTC
D: TRBD1; V: TRBV6-1; J: TRBJ1-5; size: .; CDR3: CASSDRTGGFDQPQHF; DNA: TGTGCCAGCAGTGATAGGACAGGGGGTTTTGATCAGCCCCAGCATTTT
D: .; V: TRBV5-8; J: TRBJ2-4; size: once; CDR3: CASSPDSLAKNIQYF; DNA: TGTGCCAGCAGCCCGGACAGTCTAGCCAAAAACATTCAGTACTTC
D: .; V: TRBV6-5; J: TRBJ2-7; size: few; CDR3: CASSYSANPYEQYF; DNA: TGTGCCAGCAGTTACTCAGCGAACCCCTACGAGCAGTACTTC
D: TRBD1; V: TRBV6-5; J: TRBJ2-4; size: once; CDR3: CASSKTGGYIQYF; DNA: TGTGCCAGCAGTAAGACAGGGGGGTACATTCAGTACTTC
D: .; V: TRBV9; J: TRBJ2-1; size: .; CDR3: CASSLDERAPYNEQFF; DNA: TGTGCCAGCAGCTTGGATGAGCGGGCACCCTACAATGAGCAGTTCTTC
D: TRBD1; V: TRBV2; J: TRBJ2-2; size: .; CDR3: CASSEGQGFTGELFF; DNA: TGTGCCAGCAGTGAGGGACAGGGATTCACCGGGGAGCTGTTTTTT
D: .; V: TRBV6-5; J: TRBJ2-2; size: few; CDR3: CATYREAGELFF; DNA: TGTGCCACCTACCGAGAGGCCGGGGAGCTGTTTTTT
D: .; V: TRBV11-2; J: TRBJ2-2; size: .; CDR3: CASSLEGGAGELFF; DNA: TGTGCCAGCAGCTTAGAAGGGGGGGCCGGGGAGCTGTTTTTT
D: TRBD1; V: TRBV3-1/TRBV3-2; J: TRBJ1-2; size: .; CDR3: CASSSHRTGGYGYTF; DNA: TGTGCCAGCAGCTCACATAGGACAGGGGGCTATGGCTACACCTTC
D: TRBD1; V: TRBV3-1/TRBV3-2; J: TRBJ2-3; size: once; CDR3: CASADRGGDTQYF; DNA: TGTGCCAGCGCGGACAGGGGTGGAGATACGCAGTATTTT
D: TRBD1; V: TRBV23-1; J: TRBJ1-2; size: few; CDR3: CASSQSVGQGGYTF; DNA: TGCGCCAGCAGTCAATCGGTAGGACAGGGTGGCTACACCTTC
D: TRBD2; V: TRBV27; J: TRBJ2-5; size: .; CDR3: CASSLFRGGRETQYF; DNA: TGTGCCAGCAGTTTATTTCGGGGGGGCCGGGAGACCCAGTACTTC
D: TRBD2; V: TRBV7-9; J: TRBJ2-3; size: .; CDR3: CASGRGGYTDTQYF; DNA: TGTGCCAGCGGACGGGGGGGATACACAGATACGCAGTATTTT